A single sample is the source of the 26 T cell receptor beta chains below, sequenced in a study of neurological immune-mediated disorders (dated by TCRdb to between 2017 and 2020). Libraries were constructed by 5' RACE. The sequencer listed for this sample is Illumina HiSeq 2500. In-frame beta chains were kept once TCRdb had trimmed the public reads at Q25 with fastp and called clones with MiXCR. Each CDR3 protein gets just one entry, which takes the most common genes and DNA from the rows behind it. Present in this sample are about 55,000 distinct CDR3 sequences, about 4.2% of which were seen just once. More than 1.5% of the sample lies in the top ten. The sample consisted of CD4+ T cells from blood. All receptors come from a woman aged 40 to 50 with multiple sclerosis.

This clonotype was picked up many times. The gene calls are TRBV18 and TRBJ1-2, with D unclear. V lost 2 bases and J lost 0, with 4 bases in between. This CDR3 spans 13 amino acids. Germline assignment: CDR1 KGHSH and CDR2 LQKENI. The CDR3 coding sequence is TGTGCCAGCTCACCAGGGGCTAACTATGGCTACACCTTC. Its translation: CASSPGANYGYTF.

There are many counts of this clonotype. The chain has TRBV14 and TRBJ1-2; TRBD1 aligns across 9 bases. From germline, CDR1 is SGHDN and CDR2 FVKESK. CDR3 size: 15 residues. Unmatched junction bases numbered 4, after V lost 4 bases and J lost 1 base. The CDR3 DNA reads as TGTGCCAGCAGCCCCACAGGGGGCATTAACTATGGCTACACCTTC. Protein: CASSPTGGINYGYTF. The whole variable domain, filled in from reference TRBV14 and TRBJ1-2, reads EAGVTQFPSHSVIEKGQTVTLRCDPISGHDNLYWYRRVMGKEIKFLLHFVKESKQDESGMPNNRFLAERTGGTYSTLKVQPAELEDSGVYFCASSPTGGINYGYTFGSGTRLTVV.

This clonotype was picked up many times. The V and J genes are TRBV7-3 and TRBJ1-1; D gene unclear. CDR1 SGHTA and CDR2 FQGTGA come from the germline V gene. Trimming cost V 2 bases and J 4 bases, with 8 bases left between them. This CDR3 has 13 amino acids. CDR3 protein: CASSLGSITEAFF. The CDR3 nucleotides read TGTGCCAGCAGCTTAGGGTCAATCACTGAAGCTTTCTTT. Full variable domain (missing parts from reference TRBV7-3 and TRBJ1-1): GAGVSQTPSNKVTEKGKYVELRCDPISGHTALYWYRQSLGQGPEFLIYFQGTGAADDSGLPNDRFFAVRPEGSVSTLKIQRTERGDSAVYLCASSLGSITEAFFGQGTRLTVV.

This clonotype was counted at least ten times. The chain uses TRBV20-1 and TRBJ2-3; D unclear. This CDR3 contains 14 residues. The germline V gene encodes CDR1 DFQATT and CDR2 SNEGSKA (reference sequence). Trimming shortened V by 0 bases and J by 0 bases, and 7 bases separated the two germline ends. CDR3 DNA: TGCAGTGCTAGAGACCCCTGGAGCACAGATACGCAGTATTTT. Protein sequence: CSARDPWSTDTQYF.

This clonotype was counted many times. The gene calls are TRBV5-1 and TRBJ2-1; 9 bases align to TRBD1. Germline CDR1 is SGHRS and CDR2 is YFSETQ. Trimming took 4 bases from V and 6 from J; bases not matched to a gene: 5. This CDR3 region has 14 residues. For the CDR3, the DNA is TGCGCCAGCAGCCCCGGGACAGGGAGCAATGAGCAGTTCTTC. This encodes CASSPGTGSNEQFF.

This clonotype has ten or more counts. This rearrangement joins TRBV7-8 to TRBJ2-1, with D hard to call. The germline V and J ends were trimmed by 5 bases and 7 bases, with 12 bases remaining between them. CDR1 is SGHVS, CDR2 FQNEAQ, per germline. This CDR3 has 13 amino acids. CDR3 in DNA: TGTGCCAGCAGCGTCGGCCGGCGGAATGAGCAGTTCTTC. This gives the protein CASSVGRRNEQFF.

This clonotype was seen ten or more times. The V and J genes are TRBV5-1 and TRBJ1-2, with D maybe TRBD1 (6 bases). Germline values: CDR1 SGHRS, CDR2 YFSETQ. Deletions cut 1 base from V and 4 bases from J, with 11 bases between. This CDR3 spans 14 amino acids. CDR3 loop: CASSLKQGGYGYTF. CDR3 sequence (DNA): TGCGCCAGCAGCTTGAAACAGGGTGGCTATGGCTACACCTTC.

This clonotype was detected many times. The V and J genes are TRBV3-1 and TRBJ2-7, with 7 bases identical to TRBD2. The CDR3 sequence is 16 residues long. J gave up 1 base and V 0 bases, and 6 bases lay outside the gene matches. Per the germline V gene, CDR1 is LGHDT and CDR2 is YNNKEL (reference sequence). CDR3 loop: CASSQDSSGGSYEQYF. The CDR3 coding sequence is TGTGCCAGCAGCCAAGACTCATCGGGGGGATCCTACGAGCAGTACTTC.

This rearrangement joins TRBV20-1 to TRBJ2-7; D uncertain. Germline lookup yields CDR1 DFQATT and CDR2 SNEGSKA (reference sequence). V lost 3 bases and J 5 bases, leaving 11 bases between the germline ends. The CDR3 sequence is 12 residues long. The CDR3: CSASRARHEQYF. CDR3 coding DNA: TGCAGTGCTAGTAGGGCTCGGCACGAGCAGTACTTC.

In this sample, this clonotype turned up many times. The J gene is TRBJ1-2, the V gene TRBV5-1; tentatively, D is TRBD1 (6 bases). Per germline, CDR1 SGHRS and CDR2 YFSETQ. The CDR3 runs 17 residues. V dropped 0 bases and J dropped 3 bases, with 18 bases sitting between them. The CDR3 spells CASSLGGGRYRDYGYTF. The DNA of the CDR3 is TGCGCCAGCAGCTTGGGAGGGGGTCGCTACCGGGACTATGGCTACACCTTC.

In this sample, this clonotype turned up many times. Written as DNA, the CDR3 is TGTGCCAGCAGCGTCAGGGGAGGTGGAAACACCATATATTTT. It translates to CASSVRGGGNTIYF. The V call is TRBV2, the J call TRBJ1-3; perhaps TRBD1 as D (6 bases). Germline V lookup: CDR1 SNHLY, CDR2 FYNNEI. Between the trimmed V and J ends, which lost 6 bases and 3 bases, there was a span of 12 bases. This CDR3 region has 14 residues.

This clonotype was seen at least ten times. The rearrangement links TRBV4-1 to TRBJ1-4; D gene unclear. CDR3 length: 12 residues. Germline-derived CDR1 and CDR2 are MGHRA and YSYEKL. Trimming left V 2 bases short and J 6 bases short, with 4 bases between. The CDR3 DNA sequence: TGCGCCAGCAGCCAAACCCATGAAAAACTGTTTTTT. Protein product: CASSQTHEKLFF.

This clonotype was seen repeatedly, ten times or more. J is TRBJ2-3 and V is TRBV6-6; no clear D. There are 13 residues in the CDR3. V gave up 4 bases and J gave up 6 bases, with 11 bases separating them. CDR1 is MNHNY and CDR2 is SVGAGI in the germline V gene (reference sequence). The CDR3 here is CASSSDRRDTQYF. As DNA, the CDR3 is TGTGCCAGCAGTTCCGATAGGCGCGATACGCAGTATTTT.

In its sample, this clonotype was seen many times. The genes are TRBV4-1 and TRBJ1-1; possible D gene TRBD1, 5 bases. CDR3 length equals 14 residues. V gave up 4 bases and J gave up 1 base, with 10 bases separating them. CDR1 MGHRA and CDR2 YSYEKL come from the germline V gene. Here the CDR3 reads CASSPGRTNTEAFF. The CDR3, as DNA: TGCGCCAGCAGCCCGGGACGGACGAACACTGAAGCTTTCTTT.

This clonotype was detected ten times or more. V and J are TRBV29-1 and TRBJ1-2; D not resolved. Trimming took off 1 base at V and 8 bases at J, with 5 bases between the two ends. Germline CDR1 and CDR2: SQVTM and ANQGSEA. This CDR3 contains 10 residues. In DNA form, the CDR3 reads TGCAGCGTTGAAGGTGGCGGCTACACCTTC. This sequence encodes CSVEGGGYTF. Drawing the rest from reference TRBV29-1 and TRBJ1-2, the complete variable domain is SAVISQKPSRDICQRGTSLTIQCQVDSQVTMMFWYRQQPGQSLTLIATANQGSEATYESGFVIDKFPISRPNLTFSTLTVSNMSPEDSSIYLCSVEGGGYTFGSGTRLTVV.

This clonotype was picked up many times. V usage is TRBV4-1 and J usage is TRBJ2-5, with unresolved D. V was cut by 4 bases and J by 1 base, with 4 bases left in between. Germline V gene lookup returns CDR1 MGHRA and CDR2 YSYEKL. This CDR3 is 12 amino acids long. The CDR3 DNA is TGCGCCAGCAGCCGGGCCCAAGAGACCCAGTACTTC. As protein: CASSRAQETQYF.

This clonotype came up many times. This chain links TRBV6-1 with TRBJ1-5; the match to TRBD1 covers 7 bases. From germline, CDR1 is MNHNS and CDR2 SASEGT. The V segment lost 6 bases and the J segment 7 bases; nucleotides outside the gene matches: 3. CDR3 length equals 12 residues. CDR3 in amino acids: CASRGGLQPQHF. DNA of the CDR3: TGTGCCAGCAGAGGGGGCTTACAGCCCCAGCATTTT.

This clonotype was detected many times. V is TRBV29-1 and J is TRBJ2-7; possibly TRBD2 for D (6 bases). Germline V gene sequence: CDR1 SQVTM, CDR2 ANQGSEA. There are 14 residues in the CDR3. Trimming stripped 6 bases from V and 2 bases from J, with 17 bases between. In DNA form, the CDR3 reads TGCAGCGTGGGGGGTGGCAGGACGCCCTACGAGCAGTACTTC. It specifies CSVGGGRTPYEQYF.

The table lists this clonotype with many counts. The chain has TRBV24-1 and TRBJ2-3; maybe TRBD2 (5 bases). The length of the CDR3 is 14 residues. Between the trimmed V and J ends, which lost 4 bases and 4 bases, there was a span of 11 bases. Germline-derived CDR1 and CDR2 are KGHDR and SFDVKD. CDR3: CATSDSSSSDTQYF. CDR3 bases: TGTGCCACCAGTGACTCCTCTAGCTCAGATACGCAGTATTTT.

This clonotype was seen ten or more times. The V call is TRBV14, the J call TRBJ2-7; D not certain. V lost 4 bases and J lost 7, with 11 bases in between. The germline V gene encodes CDR1 SGHDN and CDR2 FVKESK. CDR3 length: 12 residues. This CDR3 is CASSPLLGEQYF. The CDR3 DNA sequence: TGTGCCAGCAGCCCTCTCCTGGGGGAGCAGTACTTC.

In its sample, this clonotype was seen many times. The chain employs TRBV7-2 and TRBJ2-1; TRBD2 agrees at 10 bases. Germline CDR1 reads SGHTA; CDR2 reads FQGNSA. Germline trimming cut 3 bases from V and 7 bases from J; bases unmatched to any gene: 9. This CDR3 has 16 residues. This chain's CDR3 is CASSLPLAGEINEQFF. CDR3 in DNA: TGTGCCAGCAGCTTGCCCCTAGCGGGGGAGATAAATGAGCAGTTCTTC.

This clonotype was recorded many times. The chain combines TRBV12-3 or TRBV12-4 with TRBJ2-3, with TRBD2 matching 9 bases. The CDR3 runs to 14 residues. Unmatched junction bases numbered 8, after V lost 5 bases and J lost 8 bases. Here the CDR3 reads CASSRPSGVVTQYF. The CDR3 DNA sequence: TGTGCCAGCAGTAGGCCTAGCGGGGTTGTTACGCAGTATTTT.

This clonotype occurred many times. V gene TRBV5-1 combines with J gene TRBJ2-1; possibly TRBD2 for D (5 bases). This CDR3 is 15 amino acids long. The germline V gene encodes CDR1 SGHRS and CDR2 YFSETQ. Trimming left V 4 bases short and J 7 bases short, with 18 bases between. The CDR3: CASSLGINGVNEQFF. The CDR3 bases are TGCGCCAGCAGCCTCGGCATTAACGGGGTGAATGAGCAGTTCTTC.

In this sample, this clonotype turned up many times. V is TRBV29-1 and J is TRBJ1-2, with D maybe TRBD1 (5 bases). Trimming removed 8 bases from V and 7 bases from J, with 14 bases in between. Germline-derived CDR1 and CDR2 are SQVTM and ANQGSEA. The length of the CDR3 is 11 residues. CDR3 loop: CSSRWGVGYTF. In DNA, the CDR3 is TGCAGCTCCCGGTGGGGGGTTGGCTACACCTTC.

The V and J genes are TRBV6-6 and TRBJ2-2; 12 nucleotides align to TRBD1. Per germline, CDR1 MNHNY and CDR2 SVGAGI (reference sequence). The ends lost 5 bases at V and 7 bases at J; junction bases unmatched: 11. This CDR3 has 17 residues. The CDR3, as DNA: TGTGCCAGCAGTCCGGGACAGGGGGCGCGGTACGGCGGGGAGCTGTTTTTT. It yields the protein CASSPGQGARYGGELFF.

This clonotype appeared a few times. The chain uses TRBV4-2 and TRBJ2-1; possible D gene TRBD1, 5 bases. Germline V gene data show CDR1 as LGHNA and CDR2 as YNFKEQ. V lost 5 bases and J lost 10, with 18 bases in between. This CDR3 spans 14 amino acids. Written as DNA, the CDR3 is TGTGCCAGCAGCTCAGACGAAGGGGCGGACGAGCAGTTCTTC. It is translated as CASSSDEGADEQFF.